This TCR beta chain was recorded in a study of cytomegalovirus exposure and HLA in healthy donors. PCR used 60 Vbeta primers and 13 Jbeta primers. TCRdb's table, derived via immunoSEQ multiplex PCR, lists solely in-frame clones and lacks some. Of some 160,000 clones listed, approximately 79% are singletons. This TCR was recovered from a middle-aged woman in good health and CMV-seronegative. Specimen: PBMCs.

In DNA, the CDR3 is TGCGCCAGCAGCTTGGCCCCCGGGACAGATTATGGCTACACCTTC. Protein: CASSLAPGTDYGYTF. This chain uses TRBV5-1 with TRBJ1-2, with 7 bases aligning to TRBD1. The V gene end was trimmed by 0 bases and the J gene end by 5 bases; junction bases not matched to a gene: 7. The germline V gene encodes CDR1 SGHRS and CDR2 YFSETQ. The CDR3 is 15 residues long.